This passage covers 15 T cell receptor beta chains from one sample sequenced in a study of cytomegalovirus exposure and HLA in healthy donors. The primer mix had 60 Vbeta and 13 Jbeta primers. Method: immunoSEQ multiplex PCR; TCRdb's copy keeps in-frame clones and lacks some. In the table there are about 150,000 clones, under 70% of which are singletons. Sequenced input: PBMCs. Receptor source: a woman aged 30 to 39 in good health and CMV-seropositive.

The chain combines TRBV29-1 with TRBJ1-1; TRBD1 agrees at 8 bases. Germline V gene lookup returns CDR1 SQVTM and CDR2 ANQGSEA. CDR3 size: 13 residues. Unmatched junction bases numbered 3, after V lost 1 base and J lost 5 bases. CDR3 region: CSVEGQGNTEAFF. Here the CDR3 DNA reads TGCAGCGTTGAAGGACAGGGGAATACTGAAGCTTTCTTT.

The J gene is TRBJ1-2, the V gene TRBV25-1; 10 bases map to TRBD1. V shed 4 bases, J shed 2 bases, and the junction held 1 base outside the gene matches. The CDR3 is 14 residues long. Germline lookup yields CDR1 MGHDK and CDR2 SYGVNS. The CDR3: CASSGDRGNYGYTF. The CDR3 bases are TGTGCCAGCAGTGGGGACAGGGGAAACTATGGCTACACCTTC.

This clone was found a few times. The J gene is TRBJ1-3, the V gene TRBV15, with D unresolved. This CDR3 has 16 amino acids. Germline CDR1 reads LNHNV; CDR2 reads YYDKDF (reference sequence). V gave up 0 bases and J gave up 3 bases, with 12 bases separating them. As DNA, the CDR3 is TGTGCCACCAGCAGAGATCAGCGGGTCTTTGGAAACACCATATATTTT. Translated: CATSRDQRVFGNTIYF.

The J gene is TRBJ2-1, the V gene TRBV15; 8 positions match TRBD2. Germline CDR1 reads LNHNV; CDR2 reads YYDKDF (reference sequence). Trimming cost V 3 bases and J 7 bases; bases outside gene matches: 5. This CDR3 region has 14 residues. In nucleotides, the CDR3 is TGTGCCACCAGCAGGCCGGGACTAGGGAATGAGCAGTTCTTC. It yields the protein CATSRPGLGNEQFF.

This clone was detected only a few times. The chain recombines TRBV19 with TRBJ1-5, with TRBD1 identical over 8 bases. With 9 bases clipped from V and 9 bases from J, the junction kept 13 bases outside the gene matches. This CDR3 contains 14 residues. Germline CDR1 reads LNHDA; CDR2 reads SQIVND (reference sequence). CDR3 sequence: CASHSGQEYRPQHF. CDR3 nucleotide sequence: TGTGCCAGCCACTCGGGACAGGAATACCGGCCCCAGCATTTT.

CDR3 sequence (DNA): TGTGCCAGCAGGGGTCGGACAGCGGATTCCTACGAGCAGTACTTC. This gives the protein CASRGRTADSYEQYF. The chain links TRBV6-1 to TRBJ2-7; a weak D match, TRBD1 (6 bases). V shed 6 bases and J shed 1 base, with 16 bases lying between them. The CDR3 length is 15 residues. CDR1 is MNHNS and CDR2 is SASEGT in the germline V gene.

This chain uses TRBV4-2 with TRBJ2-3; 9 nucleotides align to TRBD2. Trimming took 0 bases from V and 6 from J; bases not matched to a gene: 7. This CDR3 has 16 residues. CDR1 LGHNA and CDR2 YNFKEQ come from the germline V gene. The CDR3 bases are TGTGCCAGCAGCCAAGATCGGGAAGCGGGGGGTGATACGCAGTATTTT. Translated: CASSQDREAGGDTQYF.

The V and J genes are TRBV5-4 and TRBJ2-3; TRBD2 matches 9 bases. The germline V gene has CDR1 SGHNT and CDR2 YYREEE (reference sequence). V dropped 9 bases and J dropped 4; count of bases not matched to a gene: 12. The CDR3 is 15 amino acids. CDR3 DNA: TGTGCCATCCCTCCTCTCGCGGGAGGGGCAGATACGCAGTATTTT. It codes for CAIPPLAGGADTQYF. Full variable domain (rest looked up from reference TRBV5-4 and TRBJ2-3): ETGVTQSPTHLIKTRGQQVTLRCSSQSGHNTVSWYQQALGQGPQFIFQYYREEENGRGNFPPRFSGLQFPNYSSELNVNALELDDSALYLCAIPPLAGGADTQYFGPGTRLTVL.

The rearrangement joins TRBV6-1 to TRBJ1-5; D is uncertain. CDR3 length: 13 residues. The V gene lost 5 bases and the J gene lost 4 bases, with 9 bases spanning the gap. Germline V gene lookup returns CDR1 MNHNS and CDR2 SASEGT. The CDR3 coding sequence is TGTGCCAGCAGTTTGACTCTTAATCAGCCCCAGCATTTT. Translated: CASSLTLNQPQHF.

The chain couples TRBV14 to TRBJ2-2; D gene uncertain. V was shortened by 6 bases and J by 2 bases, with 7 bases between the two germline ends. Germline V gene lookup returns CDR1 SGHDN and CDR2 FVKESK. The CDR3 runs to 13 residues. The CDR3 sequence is CASRHRNTGELFF. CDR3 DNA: TGTGCCAGCAGACACCGAAACACCGGGGAGCTGTTTTTT.

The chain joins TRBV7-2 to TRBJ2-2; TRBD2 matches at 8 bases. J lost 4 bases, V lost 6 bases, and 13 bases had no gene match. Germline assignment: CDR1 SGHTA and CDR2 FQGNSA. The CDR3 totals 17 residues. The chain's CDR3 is CASSFLNSGASTGELFF. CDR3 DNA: TGTGCCAGCAGTTTCCTTAATAGCGGGGCTAGCACCGGGGAGCTGTTTTTT.

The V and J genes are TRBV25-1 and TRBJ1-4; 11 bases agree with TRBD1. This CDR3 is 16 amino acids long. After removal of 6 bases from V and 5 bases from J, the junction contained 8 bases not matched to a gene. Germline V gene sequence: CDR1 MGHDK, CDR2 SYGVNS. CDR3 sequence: CASSQGQGARNEKLFF. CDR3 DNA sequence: TGTGCCAGCAGCCAAGGACAGGGGGCGAGAAATGAAAAACTGTTTTTT. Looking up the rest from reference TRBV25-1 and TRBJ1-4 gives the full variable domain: EADIYQTPRYLVIGTGKKITLECSQTMGHDKMYWYQQDPGMELHLIHYSYGVNSTEKGDLSSESTVSRIRTEHFPLTLESARPSHTSQYLCASSQGQGARNEKLFFGSGTQLSVL.

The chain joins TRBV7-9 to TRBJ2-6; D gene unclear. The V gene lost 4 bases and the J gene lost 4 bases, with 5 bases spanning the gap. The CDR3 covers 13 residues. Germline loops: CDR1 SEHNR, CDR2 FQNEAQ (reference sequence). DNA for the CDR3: TGTGCCAGCAGCTCCACAGGGGCCAACGTCCTGACTTTC. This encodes CASSSTGANVLTF.

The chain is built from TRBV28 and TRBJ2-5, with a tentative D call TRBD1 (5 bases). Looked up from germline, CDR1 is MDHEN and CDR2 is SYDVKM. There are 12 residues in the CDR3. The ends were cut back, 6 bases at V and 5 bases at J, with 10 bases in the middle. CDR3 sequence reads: CASSPRGETQYF. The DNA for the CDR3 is TGTGCCAGCAGCCCAAGGGGCGAGACCCAGTACTTC.

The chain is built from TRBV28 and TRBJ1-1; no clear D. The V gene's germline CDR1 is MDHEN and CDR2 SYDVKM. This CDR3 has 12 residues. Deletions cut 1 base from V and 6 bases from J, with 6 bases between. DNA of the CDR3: TGTGCCAGCAGTTTATTCCAGTCTGAAGCTTTCTTT. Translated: CASSLFQSEAFF. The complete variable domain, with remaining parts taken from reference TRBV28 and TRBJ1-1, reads DVKVTQSSRYLVKRTGEKVFLECVQDMDHENMFWYRQDPGLGLRLIYFSYDVKMKEKGDIPEGYSVSREKKERFSLILESASTNQTSMYLCASSLFQSEAFFGQGTRLTVV.